This T cell receptor (beta chain) was retrieved from a study of persistence of HIV-infected CD4 T cells. Study details: Donors were ART-treated; their CMV- and Gag-responding CD4+ T cells were isolated.

As regards this clone: What it binds is not known.

Germline CDR1 SNHLY, CDR2 FYNNEI. The CDR3 has 13 residues. The V gene end was trimmed by 7 bases and the J gene end by 6 bases; junction bases not matched to a gene: 5. This was the immunoSEQ version 4 assay in survey mode. Each sample used up to 1 ug genomic DNA diluted to around 10 ng/uL. Produced via immunoSEQ multiplex PCR; TCRdb's table is partial and in-frame only. The sample lists over 30,000 clones, roughly 80% seen once, with just under 1% in the top ten. Overlapping HIV-1 Gag 15-mer peptides at roughly 1 ug per peptide per mL were used. CD40L-negative CD69-negative CD45RO-high memory CD4+ T cells were sorted as populations depleted of antigen-responding cells.

This receptor was identified in an adult with HIV. The donor label of this sample is uncertain. The rearrangement links TRBV2 to TRBJ2-2; TRBD2 matches at 7 bases. The sequencing here drew on cultured CD4+ T cells from PBMCs, taken from a patient who received antiretroviral therapy. The CDR3 protein is CASNLRGAGELFF. The DNA for the CDR3 is TGTGCCAGCAACTTACGGGGGGCCGGGGAGCTGTTTTTT.